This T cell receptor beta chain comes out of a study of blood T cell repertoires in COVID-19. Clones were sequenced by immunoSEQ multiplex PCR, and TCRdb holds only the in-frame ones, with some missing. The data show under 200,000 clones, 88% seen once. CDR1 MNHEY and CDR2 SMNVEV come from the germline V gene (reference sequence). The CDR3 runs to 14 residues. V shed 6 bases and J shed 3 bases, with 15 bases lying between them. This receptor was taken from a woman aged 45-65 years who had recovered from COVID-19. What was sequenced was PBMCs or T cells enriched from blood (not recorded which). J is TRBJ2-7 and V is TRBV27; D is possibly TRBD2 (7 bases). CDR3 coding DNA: TGTGCCAGCAGGTCGGGGGGCCCTAACTACGAGCAGTACTTC. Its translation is CASRSGGPNYEQYF.